This T cell receptor (beta chain) was identified in a study of T cells after yellow fever vaccination. Concerning this clonotype: Antigen: not known.

It was through 5'RACE template switching that TCR cDNA was made, with a universal primer site and UMIs added. TCRdb ran MiXCR on the 5' RACE reads and lists one entry per CDR3 protein. The sample has tens of thousands of distinct CDR3 sequences, more than 5.5% seen once. General study results and limits: The booster response re-showed most primary clones: around 97% CD4, more than 70% CD8.

Germline-derived CDR1 and CDR2 are SGHRS and YFSETQ. There are 14 residues in the CDR3. V lost 0 bases to trimming and J lost 7 bases, with 13 bases between them. The genes are TRBV5-1 and TRBJ1-1, with a tentative D call TRBD1 (5 bases). This TCR was recovered from a man younger than 35 who received the YFV17D yellow fever vaccine. Sequencing used CD8+ T cells sorted from PBMCs, obtained about 5 days after the first yellow fever vaccination. The CDR3: CASSLESRAYEAFF. The DNA of the CDR3 is TGCGCCAGCAGCTTGGAATCCAGGGCTTATGAAGCTTTCTTT.